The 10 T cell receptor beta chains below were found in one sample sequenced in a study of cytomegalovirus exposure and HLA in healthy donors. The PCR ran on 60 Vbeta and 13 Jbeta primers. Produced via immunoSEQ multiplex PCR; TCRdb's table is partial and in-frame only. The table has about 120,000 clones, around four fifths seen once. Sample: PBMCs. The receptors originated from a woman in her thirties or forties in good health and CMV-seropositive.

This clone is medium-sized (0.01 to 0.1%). The CDR3 nucleotides are TGTGCCAGCAGCTTCGAGACAGGGATAAATCAGCCCCAGCATTTT. Encoded protein: CASSFETGINQPQHF. The V call is TRBV7-2, the J call TRBJ1-5, with 7 bases identical to TRBD1. From germline, CDR1 is SGHTA and CDR2 FQGNSA. The CDR3 is 15 residues long. After removal of 3 bases from V and 4 bases from J, the junction contained 6 bases not matched to a gene.

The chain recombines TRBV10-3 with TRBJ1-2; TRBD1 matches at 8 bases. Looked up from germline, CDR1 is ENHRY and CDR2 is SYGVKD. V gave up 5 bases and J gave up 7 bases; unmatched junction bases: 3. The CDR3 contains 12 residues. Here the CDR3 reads CAISQGAFGYTF. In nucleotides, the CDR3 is TGTGCCATCAGTCAGGGGGCGTTTGGCTACACCTTC.

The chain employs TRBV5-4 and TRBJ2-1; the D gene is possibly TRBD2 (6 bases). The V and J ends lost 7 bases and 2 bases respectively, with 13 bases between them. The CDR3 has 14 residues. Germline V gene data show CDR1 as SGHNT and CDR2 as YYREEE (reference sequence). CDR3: CASGLSGTYNEQFF. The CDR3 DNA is TGTGCCAGCGGTCTTAGCGGTACCTACAATGAGCAGTTCTTC.

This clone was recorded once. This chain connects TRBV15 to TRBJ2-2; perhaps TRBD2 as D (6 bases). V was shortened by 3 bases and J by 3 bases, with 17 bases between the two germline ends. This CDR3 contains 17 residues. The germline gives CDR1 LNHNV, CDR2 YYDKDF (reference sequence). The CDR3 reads CATSSPPGLRDTGELFF. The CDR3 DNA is TGTGCCACCAGCAGTCCCCCTGGACTAAGAGACACCGGGGAGCTGTTTTTT.

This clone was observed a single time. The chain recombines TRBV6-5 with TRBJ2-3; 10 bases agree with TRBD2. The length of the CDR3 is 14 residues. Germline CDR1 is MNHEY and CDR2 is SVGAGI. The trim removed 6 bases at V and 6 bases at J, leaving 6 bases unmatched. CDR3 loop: CASRGLAAWDTQYF. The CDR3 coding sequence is TGTGCCAGCAGAGGACTAGCGGCATGGGATACGCAGTATTTT.

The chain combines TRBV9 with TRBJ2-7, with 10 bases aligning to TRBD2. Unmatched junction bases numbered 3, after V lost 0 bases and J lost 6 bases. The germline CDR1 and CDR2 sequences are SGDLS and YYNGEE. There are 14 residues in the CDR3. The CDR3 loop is CASSVALAGVEQYF. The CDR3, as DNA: TGTGCCAGCAGCGTAGCCCTAGCGGGAGTCGAGCAGTACTTC.

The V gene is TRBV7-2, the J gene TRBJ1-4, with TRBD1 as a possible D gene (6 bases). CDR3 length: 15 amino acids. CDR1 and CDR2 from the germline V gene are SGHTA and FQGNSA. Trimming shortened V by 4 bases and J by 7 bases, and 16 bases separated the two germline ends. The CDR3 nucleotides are TGTGCCAGCAGCTCTATTACAGGGCTGGGTGAAAAACTGTTTTTT. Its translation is CASSSITGLGEKLFF.

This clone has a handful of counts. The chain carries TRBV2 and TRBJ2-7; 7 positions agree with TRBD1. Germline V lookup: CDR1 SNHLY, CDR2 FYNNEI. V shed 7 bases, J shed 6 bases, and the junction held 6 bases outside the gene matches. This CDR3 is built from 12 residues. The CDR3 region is CASKPTGSEQYF. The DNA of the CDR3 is TGTGCCAGCAAGCCGACAGGGAGCGAGCAGTACTTC.

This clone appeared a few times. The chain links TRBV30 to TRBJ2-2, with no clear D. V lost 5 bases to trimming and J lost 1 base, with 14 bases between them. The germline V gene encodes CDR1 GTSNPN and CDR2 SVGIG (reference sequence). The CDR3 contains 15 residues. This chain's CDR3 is CAWLQTNGNTGELFF. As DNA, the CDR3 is TGTGCCTGGCTCCAGACAAACGGGAACACCGGGGAGCTGTTTTTT.

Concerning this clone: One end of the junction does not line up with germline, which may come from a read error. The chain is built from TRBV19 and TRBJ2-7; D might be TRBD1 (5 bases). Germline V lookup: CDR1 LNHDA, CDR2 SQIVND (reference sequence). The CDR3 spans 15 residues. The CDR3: CASSTRQTSSCEQYF. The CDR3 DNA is TGTGCCAGTAGTACTAGACAGACCAGCTCCTGCGAGCAGTACTTC.